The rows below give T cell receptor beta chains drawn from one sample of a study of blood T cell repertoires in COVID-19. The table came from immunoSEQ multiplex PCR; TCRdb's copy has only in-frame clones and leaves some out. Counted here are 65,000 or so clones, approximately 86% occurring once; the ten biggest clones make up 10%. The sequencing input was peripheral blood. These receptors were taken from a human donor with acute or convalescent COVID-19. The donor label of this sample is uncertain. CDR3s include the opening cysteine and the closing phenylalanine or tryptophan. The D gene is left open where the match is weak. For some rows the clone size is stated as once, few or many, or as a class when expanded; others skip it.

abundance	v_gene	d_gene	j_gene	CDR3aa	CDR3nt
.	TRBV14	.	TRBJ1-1	CASSQGRVNTEAFF	TGTGCCAGCAGCCAGGGGAGAGTGAACACTGAAGCTTTCTTT
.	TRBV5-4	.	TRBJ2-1	CASSLAPGKGQFF	TGTGCCAGCAGCTTGGCCCCGGGGAAGGGGCAGTTCTTC
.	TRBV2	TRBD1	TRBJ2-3	CASSEGQGDTQYF	TGTGCCAGCAGTGAGGGACAGGGCGATACGCAGTATTTT
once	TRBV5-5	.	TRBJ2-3	CASSLAGEDTQYF	TGTGCCAGCAGCTTGGCTGGGGAGGATACGCAGTATTTT
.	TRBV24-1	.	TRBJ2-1	CATSDRGALPSNEQFF	TGTGCCACCAGTGACCGGGGGGCCCTACCTTCGAATGAGCAGTTCTTC
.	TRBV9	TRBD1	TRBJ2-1	CASSPLRDRASEEQFF	TGTGCCAGCAGCCCACTCAGGGACAGGGCCTCAGAAGAGCAGTTCTTC
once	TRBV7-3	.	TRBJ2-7	CASSLQRLSYEQYF	TGTGCCAGCAGCTTACAGCGGCTCTCCTACGAGCAGTACTTC
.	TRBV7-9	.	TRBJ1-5	CASSLILDFGDNQPQHF	TGTGCCAGCAGCTTAATACTAGACTTTGGGGACAATCAGCCCCAGCATTTT
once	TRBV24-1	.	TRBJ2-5	CATSDRAGVLQETQYF	TGTGCCACCAGTGACCGTGCTGGAGTTTTACAAGAGACCCAGTACTTC
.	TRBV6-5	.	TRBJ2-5	CASNTETQYF	TGTGCCAGCAACACGGAGACCCAGTACTTC
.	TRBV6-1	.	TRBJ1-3	CASSEAMLQESYSGNTIYF	TGTGCCAGCAGTGAAGCGATGTTGCAGGAATCCTACTCTGGAAACACCATATATTTT
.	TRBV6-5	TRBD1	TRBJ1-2	CASSYDRAPYGYTF	TGTGCCAGCAGTTACGACAGGGCCCCCTATGGCTACACCTTC
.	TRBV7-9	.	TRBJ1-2	CASSLAAGVGYTF	TGTGCCAGCAGCTTAGCGGCGGGTGTTGGCTACACCTTC
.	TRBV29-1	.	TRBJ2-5	CSGGNQETQYF	TGCAGCGGGGGTAACCAAGAGACCCAGTACTTC
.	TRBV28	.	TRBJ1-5	CASRRDRSNQPQHF	TGTGCCAGCAGAAGAGACAGAAGCAATCAGCCCCAGCATTTT
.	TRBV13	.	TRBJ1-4	CASSPINLPGKLFF	TGTGCCAGCAGCCCTATTAACTTACCTGGAAAACTGTTTTTT
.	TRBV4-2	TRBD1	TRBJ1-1	CASSPPSRDRGEAFF	TGTGCCAGCAGCCCTCCCTCCCGGGACAGGGGTGAAGCTTTCTTT
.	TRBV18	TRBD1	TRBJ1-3	CASSPPTGTGNTIYF	TGTGCCAGCTCACCTCCGACAGGGACTGGAAACACCATATATTTT
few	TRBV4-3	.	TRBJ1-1	CASSQELEREAFF	TGCGCCAGCAGCCAAGAGTTGGAGCGGGAAGCTTTCTTT
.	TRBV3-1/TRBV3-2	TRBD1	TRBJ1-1	CASSLGTGFTEAFF	TGTGCCAGCAGCCTTGGGACAGGGTTTACTGAAGCTTTCTTT
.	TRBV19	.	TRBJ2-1	CASSIGKRLSYNEQFF	TGTGCCAGTAGTATAGGAAAGCGCCTCTCCTACAATGAGCAGTTCTTC
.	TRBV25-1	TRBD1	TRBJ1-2	CASSEPSGQGIRGYTF	TGTGCCAGCAGTGAACCCTCAGGACAGGGGATTAGAGGCTACACCTTC
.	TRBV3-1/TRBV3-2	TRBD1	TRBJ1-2	CASSQDSTGGGYTF	TGTGCCAGCAGCCAAGATTCTACAGGGGGCGGCTACACCTTC
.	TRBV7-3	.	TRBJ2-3	CASSLTTGVVDTQYF	TGTGCCAGCAGCTTAACGACGGGAGTGGTAGATACGCAGTATTTT
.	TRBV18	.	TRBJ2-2	CASSYRVGELFF	TGTGCCAGCTCATACAGGGTCGGGGAGCTGTTTTTT
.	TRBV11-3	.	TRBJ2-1	CASSLSGVRVGEQFF	TGTGCCAGCAGCTTATCGGGGGTCCGGGTCGGTGAGCAGTTCTTC
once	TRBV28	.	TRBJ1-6	CASNLDYWYNSPLHF	TGTGCCAGCAACCTGGACTACTGGTATAATTCACCCCTCCACTTT
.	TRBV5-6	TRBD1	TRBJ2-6	CASSLRQGSSGANVLTF	TGTGCCAGCAGCTTGCGACAGGGTAGCTCTGGGGCCAACGTCCTGACTTTC
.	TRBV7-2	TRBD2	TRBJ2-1	CASSLALAAYNEQFF	TGTGCCAGCAGCTTAGCGCTAGCGGCGTACAATGAGCAGTTCTTC
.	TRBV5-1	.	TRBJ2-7	CASSLAGQRTYEQYF	TGCGCCAGCAGCTTGGCCGGACAGAGGACCTACGAGCAGTACTTC
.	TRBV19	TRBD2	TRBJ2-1	CASTAGTSGGRNEQFF	TGTGCCAGTACCGCTGGGACTAGCGGGGGGAGAAATGAGCAGTTCTTC
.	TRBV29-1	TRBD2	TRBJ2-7	CSVGTSGRYEQYF	TGCAGCGTTGGCACTAGCGGGAGGTACGAGCAGTACTTC
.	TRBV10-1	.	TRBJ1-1	CASSVSSTGQNTEAFF	TGCGCCAGCAGTGTCTCTTCCACAGGGCAGAACACTGAAGCTTTCTTT
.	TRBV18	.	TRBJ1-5	CASSPLGEGSNQPQHF	TGTGCCAGCTCACCATTGGGAGAAGGGAGCAATCAGCCCCAGCATTTT
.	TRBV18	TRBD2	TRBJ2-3	CASSPPLAGGADTQYF	TGTGCCAGCTCACCACCGCTAGCGGGAGGGGCAGATACGCAGTATTTT
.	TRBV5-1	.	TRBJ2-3	CASSLVRGTSTDTQYF	TGCGCCAGCAGCTTGGTTCGGGGAACTAGCACAGATACGCAGTATTTT
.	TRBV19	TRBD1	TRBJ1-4	CASSLRQGFGEKLFF	TGTGCCAGTAGTCTCCGACAGGGGTTTGGAGAAAAACTGTTTTTT
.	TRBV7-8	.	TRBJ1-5	CASSLVRDGNQPQHF	TGTGCCAGCAGCTTAGTCAGGGATGGCAATCAGCCCCAGCATTTT
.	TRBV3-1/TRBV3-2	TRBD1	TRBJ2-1	CASRKGAGQGGAGSYNEQFF	TGTGCCAGCCGCAAAGGAGCCGGACAGGGAGGCGCGGGGTCCTACAATGAGCAGTTCTTC
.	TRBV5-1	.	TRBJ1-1	CASSLVQGFQDEAFF	TGCGCCAGCAGCTTGGTCCAGGGGTTCCAGGATGAAGCTTTCTTT
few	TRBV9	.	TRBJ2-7	CASSVAQGGYEQYF	TGTGCCAGCAGCGTAGCACAGGGTGGCTACGAGCAGTACTTC
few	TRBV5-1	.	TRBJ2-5	CASSLDAGQLETQYF	TGCGCCAGCAGCTTGGATGCTGGACAGCTAGAGACCCAGTACTTC
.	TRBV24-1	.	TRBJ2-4	CATSDPTPGYGNIQYF	TGTGCCACCAGTGATCCCACGCCGGGATATGGGAACATTCAGTACTTC
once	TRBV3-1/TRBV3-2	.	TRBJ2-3	CASSQGPGQSTDTQYF	TGTGCCAGCAGCCAAGGACCGGGTCAGTCCACAGATACGCAGTATTTT
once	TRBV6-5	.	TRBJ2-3	CASRRSIQDTQYF	TGTGCCAGCAGACGGAGCATCCAAGATACGCAGTATTTT
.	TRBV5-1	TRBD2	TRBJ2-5	CASSLSAGGGSETQYF	TGCGCCAGCAGCTTGAGTGCGGGGGGCGGCTCAGAGACCCAGTACTTC
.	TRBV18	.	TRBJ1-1	CASSPTTAFNTEAFF	TGTGCCAGCTCACCGACTACAGCTTTCAACACTGAAGCTTTCTTT
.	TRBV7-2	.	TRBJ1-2	CASSGGPGRSYGYTF	TGTGCCAGCAGCGGCGGGCCAGGGAGGAGCTATGGCTACACCTTC
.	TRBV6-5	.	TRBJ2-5	CASFPAGRARETQYF	TGTGCCAGCTTCCCCGCTGGCAGGGCGAGGGAGACCCAGTACTTC
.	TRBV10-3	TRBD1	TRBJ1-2	CAIRLGQGNGYGYTF	TGTGCCATCAGACTGGGACAGGGGAATGGCTATGGCTACACCTTC
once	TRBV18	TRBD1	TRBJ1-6	CASSPGTGNNSPLHF	TGTGCCAGCTCACCAGGGACAGGGAATAATTCACCCCTCCACTTT
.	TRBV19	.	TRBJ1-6	CASSIVLISASSYNSPLHF	TGTGCCAGTAGTATTGTGTTGATCAGTGCAAGCTCCTATAATTCACCCCTCCACTTT